A single sample gave rise to the 9 T cell receptor beta chains below, sequenced in a study of blood T cell repertoires in COVID-19. Measured with immunoSEQ multiplex PCR; TCRdb has only the in-frame clones, and not every one. The sample has around 250,000 clones; roughly 88% are singletons. The sequenced sample consisted of peripheral blood. These receptor sequences come from a man older than 75 with acute or convalescent COVID-19.

This clone was picked up a small number of times. The rearrangement uses TRBV15 and TRBJ1-6; 7 bases line up with TRBD1. The junction had 8 bases not matched to a gene; V was cut back by 5 bases and J by 10 bases. The V gene's germline CDR1 is LNHNV and CDR2 YYDKDF (reference sequence). The CDR3 covers 14 residues. CDR3 in amino acids: CATSYDRVYSPLHF. In DNA form, the CDR3 reads TGTGCCACCAGCTACGACAGGGTCTACTCACCCCTCCACTTT.

The chain links TRBV24-1 to TRBJ2-7, with TRBD2 matching 8 bases. CDR3 length: 14 residues. The V and J ends lost 4 bases and 0 bases, in that order; junction bases with no gene match: 1. The germline V gene has CDR1 KGHDR and CDR2 SFDVKD. The CDR3 spells CATSESGSSYEQYF. In nucleotides, the CDR3 is TGTGCCACCAGTGAAAGCGGGAGCTCCTACGAGCAGTACTTC.

The gene calls are TRBV4-1 and TRBJ2-2; possibly TRBD2 for D (5 bases). Per the germline V gene, CDR1 is MGHRA and CDR2 is YSYEKL. The CDR3 runs to 15 residues. Trimming stripped 0 bases from V and 2 bases from J, with 7 bases between. The DNA for the CDR3 is TGCGCCAGCAGCCAAGAAGGACTCAACACCGGGGAGCTGTTTTTT. Translating gives CASSQEGLNTGELFF.

The rearrangement uses TRBV19 and TRBJ2-5; weak D call: TRBD1 (6 bases). V lost 6 bases, J lost 5 bases, and 10 bases lay in between. The CDR3 loop spans 12 amino acids. Germline V gene sequence: CDR1 LNHDA, CDR2 SQIVND (reference sequence). The CDR3 bases are TGTGCCAGTAGAACAGGGATGGAGACCCAGTACTTC. This sequence encodes CASRTGMETQYF.

In this sample, this clone turned up a few times. The genes are TRBV29-1 and TRBJ1-1; unclear D gene. This CDR3 region has 11 residues. Between the trimmed V and J ends, which lost 6 bases and 6 bases, there was a span of 11 bases. Germline-derived CDR1 and CDR2 are SQVTM and ANQGSEA. The CDR3, as DNA: TGCAGCGTCGCCCGGAGGGCTGAAGCTTTCTTT. It translates to CSVARRAEAFF.

The chain uses TRBV5-1 and TRBJ2-3; 8 nucleotides line up with TRBD2. From germline, CDR1 is SGHRS and CDR2 YFSETQ. The CDR3 has 14 amino acids. V dropped 4 bases and J dropped 2; count of bases not matched to a gene: 3. The CDR3 nucleotides read TGCGCCAGCAGCCTGGGACTAGACACAGATACGCAGTATTTT. Protein: CASSLGLDTDTQYF.

J is TRBJ1-1 and V is TRBV10-3; D gene unclear. There are 13 residues in the CDR3. V lost 0 bases and J lost 2, with 4 bases in between. Looked up from germline, CDR1 is ENHRY and CDR2 is SYGVKD. The CDR3 DNA follows: TGTGCCATCAGTGAGTCCACTAACACTGAAGCTTTCTTT. This sequence encodes CAISESTNTEAFF.

The chain employs TRBV28 and TRBJ1-5; D is possibly TRBD1 (5 bases). Looked up from germline, CDR1 is MDHEN and CDR2 is SYDVKM. CDR3 size: 13 residues. V was cut by 6 bases and J by 11 bases, with 17 bases left in between. CDR3 in amino acids: CASRLPGVGSQHF. The CDR3 bases are TGTGCCAGCAGGCTACCGGGGGTCGGGTCCCAGCATTTT.

This rearrangement joins TRBV27 to TRBJ1-1; 9 positions match TRBD1. CDR3 length: 17 residues. CDR1 and CDR2 from the germline V gene are MNHEY and SMNVEV (reference sequence). Trimming cost V 5 bases and J 0 bases; bases outside gene matches: 10. The CDR3 bases are TGTGCCAGCAGTGCCGGACAGGGGCGCACCATGAACACTGAAGCTTTCTTT. Translated, it gives CASSAGQGRTMNTEAFF.